One and the same sample provided the 8 T cell receptor beta chains below, sequenced in a study of blood T cells in healthy people across ages. Through a sample-barcoded 5' primer and a J-beta primer mix, a second PCR was run for roughly 6 to 12 cycles. TCRdb reanalysed the 5' RACE reads using MiXCR and keeps one entry per CDR3 protein. The data contain roughly 800,000 distinct CDR3 sequences, roughly 60% of them singletons. Sequencing was done on a sample of blood. These receptors were collected from a man aged 25 to 40 in good health.

V gene TRBV6-5 combines with J gene TRBJ2-5; 9 bases align to TRBD2. CDR1 and CDR2 (germline): MNHEY, SVGAGI. J was trimmed by 5 bases and V by 0 bases; bases with no gene match: 13. There are 18 residues in the CDR3. The CDR3 DNA reads TGTGCCAGCAGTTACTCCCGAGGAGTAGCGGGAGTTTTGGAGACCCAGTACTTC. This sequence encodes CASSYSRGVAGVLETQYF.

This clonotype was seen more than once but under ten times. This may come from a read error, since a much larger clone is one base off. The rearrangement joins TRBV27 to TRBJ2-5; D is unclear. Germline V CDR1 and CDR2: MNHEY, SMNVEV (reference sequence). The CDR3 runs 16 residues. The V gene lost 2 bases and the J gene lost 11 bases, with 24 bases spanning the gap. The CDR3 DNA reads TGTGCCAGCAGTTTAAGGGTTGGGGAATTAGCATATGAGCAGTACTTC. Protein sequence: CASSLRVGELAYEQYF.

This chain uses TRBV24-1 with TRBJ2-1; D ambiguous. CDR1 is KGHDR, CDR2 SFDVKD, per germline. The germline V and J ends were trimmed by 4 bases and 2 bases, with 14 bases remaining between them. The length of the CDR3 is 16 residues. CDR3 in amino acids: CATSDQYSPAYNEQFF. CDR3 sequence (DNA): TGTGCCACCAGTGACCAATACAGCCCAGCCTACAATGAGCAGTTCTTC.

This clonotype has just a few counts. This sequence joins TRBV20-1 and TRBJ2-1; TRBD2 matches at 7 bases. The CDR3 has 12 residues. In germline, CDR1 is DFQATT, CDR2 SNEGSKA (reference sequence). V shed 3 bases, J shed 8 bases, and the junction held 4 bases outside the gene matches. The CDR3 DNA sequence: TGCAGTGCTAGTGAGACTAGCCATGAGCAGTTCTTC. As protein: CSASETSHEQFF.

This clonotype showed up just a few times. The chain has TRBV14 and TRBJ1-2, with 7 bases aligning to TRBD1. The germline V gene encodes CDR1 SGHDN and CDR2 FVKESK. The CDR3 consists of 15 residues. V shed 2 bases, J shed 0 bases, and the junction held 3 bases outside the gene matches. CDR3 residues: CASSQTTGTNYGYTF. CDR3 DNA: TGTGCCAGCAGCCAAACGACAGGGACTAACTATGGCTACACCTTC.

The chain uses TRBV20-1 and TRBJ2-5, with TRBD2 matching 11 bases. J gave up 2 bases and V 4 bases, and 6 bases lay outside the gene matches. CDR3 length equals 15 residues. CDR1 is DFQATT and CDR2 is SNEGSKA in the germline V gene (reference sequence). CDR3 in DNA: TGCAGTGCTACACGTAGCGGGGGGGTTCAAGAGACCCAGTACTTC. Translation gives CSATRSGGVQETQYF.

The V gene is TRBV21-1, the J gene TRBJ2-3; TRBD2 was called by the table and not checked on the DNA. TRBV21-1 is given as a pseudogene. The length of the CDR3 is 16 residues. The CDR3 is CASSIQGLGFTDTQYF. The CDR3 bases are TGTGCCAGCAGCATACAGGGACTAGGCTTCACAGATACGCAGTATTTT.

V is TRBV11-2 and J is TRBJ2-3; the D is unclear. This CDR3 has 13 residues. The germline V gene has CDR1 SGHAT and CDR2 FQNNGV. The ends were cut back, 6 bases at V and 8 bases at J, with 15 bases in the middle. The CDR3 coding sequence is TGTGCCAGCAGGGGCCCCGGTCGTAGTACGCAGTATTTT. Its protein is CASRGPGRSTQYF.